This record looks at one T cell receptor beta chain sequence and its context. This specimen comes from a study of blood T cell repertoires in COVID-19. Per germline, CDR1 LNHDA and CDR2 SQIVND (reference sequence). V shed 3 bases and J 2 bases; nucleotides not matched to a gene: 10. This CDR3 contains 17 residues. Clones were sequenced by immunoSEQ multiplex PCR, and TCRdb holds only the in-frame ones, with some missing. The sample lists about 120,000 clones, approximately 77% seen once, with 7.9% in the top ten. V usage is TRBV19 and J usage is TRBJ2-7; 10 bases are shared with TRBD2. This sequence originates from a human donor in a cohort sampled during active COVID-19. The sample consisted of peripheral blood. CDR3 coding DNA: TGTGCCAGTAGTATGTTTAGCGGGGGGCCGGAGACCTACGAGCAGTACTTC. Amino acids: CASSMFSGGPETYEQYF.